A single sample gave rise to the 20 T cell receptor beta chains below, sequenced in a study of T cells in Graves' hyperthyroidism and ophthalmopathy. RNA transcripts gave rise to amplified TCR beta CDR3 regions. The TCR CDR3 first-round RT-PCR relied on the HTBI primer set. TCRdb independently ran MiXCR on the multiplex PCR reads; one entry per CDR3 protein. The repertoire includes some 560,000 distinct CDR3 sequences, 12% to 15% of them detected once, and approximately 15% sits in the top ten. Material for sequencing was blood. The origin of the receptors is a woman in her forties with Graves' hyperthyroidism.

This clonotype has a count of ten or more. This chain links TRBV2 with TRBJ2-3; 8 nucleotides agree with TRBD2. From germline, CDR1 is SNHLY and CDR2 FYNNEI. The J segment lost 8 bases and the V segment lost 6 bases, leaving 13 bases of the junction unmatched. The CDR3 consists of 15 residues. The CDR3 sequence is CASRELAAPLVTQYF. In DNA form, the CDR3 reads TGTGCCAGCAGGGAACTAGCGGCACCTCTTGTTACGCAGTATTTT.

The rearrangement joins TRBV27 to TRBJ1-2; a weak D match, TRBD1 (6 bases). V gave up 5 bases and J gave up 2 bases, with 12 bases separating them. CDR3 size: 14 residues. Per the germline V gene, CDR1 is MNHEY and CDR2 is SMNVEV (reference sequence). The CDR3 here is CASSTGPSNYGYTF. In nucleotides, the CDR3 is TGTGCCAGCAGTACAGGGCCCTCAAACTATGGCTACACCTTC.

This clonotype was picked up a small number of times. This sequence joins TRBV5-1 and TRBJ2-2; no firm D call. Deletions cut 6 bases from V and 2 bases from J, with 20 bases between. The CDR3 consists of 17 residues. Germline values: CDR1 SGHRS, CDR2 YFSETQ. CDR3 protein: CASNLLADPLNTGELFF. The CDR3 DNA follows: TGCGCCAGCAACCTCCTCGCGGACCCCTTAAACACCGGGGAGCTGTTTTTT. Filled out from reference TRBV5-1 and TRBJ2-2, the complete variable domain reads KAGVTQTPRYLIKTRGQQVTLSCSPISGHRSVSWYQQTPGQGLQFLFEYFSETQRNKGNFPGRFSGRQFSNSRSEMNVSTLELGDSALYLCASNLLADPLNTGELFFGEGSRLTVL.

The genes are TRBV19 and TRBJ2-2; D gene ambiguous. From germline, CDR1 is LNHDA and CDR2 SQIVND (reference sequence). There are 14 residues in the CDR3. The germline V and J ends were trimmed by 1 base and 3 bases, with 6 bases remaining between them. In nucleotides, the CDR3 is TGTGCCAGTAGTATAGTGGGCTACACCGGGGAGCTGTTTTTT. Translating gives CASSIVGYTGELFF.

This clonotype was recorded a few times. The junction departs from the called germline gene at one end, perhaps through a read error. The chain is built from TRBV28 and TRBJ1-2; 7 bases are a match to TRBD1. The CDR3 is made up of 14 amino acids. Germline V gene sequence: CDR1 MDHEN, CDR2 SYDVKM. This chain's CDR3 is CASSPGDRNCGYTF. The DNA for the CDR3 is TGTGCCAGCAGCCCGGGGGACAGAAACTGTGGCTACACCTTC.

Ten or more counts support this clonotype. The chain carries TRBV3-1 and TRBJ2-2; 7 nucleotides align to TRBD1. There are 13 residues in the CDR3. Trimming took 4 bases from V and 6 from J; bases not matched to a gene: 2. CDR1 is LGHDT and CDR2 is YNNKEL in the germline V gene (reference sequence). In nucleotides, the CDR3 is TGTGCCAGCAGCCCCACAGGGGCCGGGGAGCTGTTTTTT. It codes for CASSPTGAGELFF.

There are many counts of this clonotype. The chain uses TRBV27 and TRBJ2-7; a weak D match, TRBD2 (6 bases). The CDR3 extends over 16 amino acids. Trimming took 5 bases from V and 2 from J, leaving 19 bases between them. The germline gives CDR1 MNHEY, CDR2 SMNVEV (reference sequence). The CDR3 coding sequence is TGTGCCAGCAGTCCATCTGCGGGGCCCAATACCTACGAGCAGTACTTC. Encoded protein: CASSPSAGPNTYEQYF.

The V and J genes are TRBV27 and TRBJ1-5; D perhaps matches TRBD1 (6 bases). This CDR3 spans 19 amino acids. The germline CDR1 and CDR2 sequences are MNHEY and SMNVEV (reference sequence). V dropped 1 base and J dropped 1 base, with 20 bases sitting between them. CDR3: CASSLWAPGSQGSNQPQHF. Written as DNA, the CDR3 is TGTGCCAGCAGTTTATGGGCCCCTGGGAGTCAGGGGAGCAATCAGCCCCAGCATTTT.

This clonotype was recorded many times. The chain has TRBV5-1 and TRBJ2-5; possibly TRBD1 for D (5 bases). The CDR3 covers 14 residues. CDR1 SGHRS and CDR2 YFSETQ come from the germline V gene. The germline V and J ends were trimmed by 2 bases and 3 bases, with 11 bases remaining between them. The DNA of the CDR3 is TGCGCCAGCAGCTTCCAGGGCGAAAAAGAGACCCAGTACTTC. Translation: CASSFQGEKETQYF. Based on the CDR3 plus reference TRBV5-1 and TRBJ2-5, the full variable domain is KAGVTQTPRYLIKTRGQQVTLSCSPISGHRSVSWYQQTPGQGLQFLFEYFSETQRNKGNFPGRFSGRQFSNSRSEMNVSTLELGDSALYLCASSFQGEKETQYFGPGTRLLVL.

The rearrangement joins TRBV24-1 to TRBJ2-1; the match to TRBD2 covers 10 bases. This CDR3 has 16 amino acids. Germline CDR1 KGHDR, CDR2 SFDVKD. V lost 7 bases to trimming and J lost 7 bases; unmatched junction nucleotides: 12. DNA for the CDR3: TGTGCCACCAGCGGAAAACCGGGACTAGCGATAAATGAGCAGTTCTTC. It yields the protein CATSGKPGLAINEQFF.

This clonotype was counted between two and nine times. The rearrangement links TRBV11-2 to TRBJ2-7, with D possibly matching TRBD2 (6 bases). The V gene lost 5 bases and the J gene lost 0 bases, with 17 bases spanning the gap. This CDR3 has 16 amino acids. Per the germline V gene, CDR1 is SGHAT and CDR2 is FQNNGV. The DNA of the CDR3 is TGTGCCAGCAGCCTTTCAGGTAGCGGCATCTCCTACGAGCAGTACTTC. Translating it yields CASSLSGSGISYEQYF.

This clonotype was recorded at least ten times. The chain carries TRBV27 and TRBJ2-5; 8 bases are a match to TRBD1. The CDR3 contains 14 residues. After removal of 5 bases from V and 5 bases from J, the junction contained 7 bases not matched to a gene. Germline assignment: CDR1 MNHEY and CDR2 SMNVEV (reference sequence). CDR3 nucleotides: TGTGCCAGCAGTATCAGGGGGCGCGGGGAGACCCAGTACTTC. It yields the protein CASSIRGRGETQYF.

This clonotype was detected many times. The genes are TRBV6-2 or TRBV6-3 and TRBJ2-3, with a possible D match to TRBD2 (7 bases). Trimming took off 6 bases at V and 5 bases at J, with 18 bases between the two ends. Germline assignment: CDR1 MNHEY and CDR2 SVGEGT. The CDR3 runs 15 residues. The CDR3 spells CASSYRAGAGDTQYF. CDR3 DNA sequence: TGTGCCAGCAGCTACAGGGCGGGAGCCGGAGATACGCAGTATTTT.

This clonotype was seen repeatedly, ten times or more. V and J are TRBV11-2 and TRBJ2-5; D is perhaps TRBD1 (5 bases). Germline CDR1 SGHAT, CDR2 FQNNGV. V shed 5 bases and J shed 0 bases, with 16 bases lying between them. The CDR3 has 16 amino acids. CDR3 sequence reads: CASSLRPDTHQETQYF. The CDR3 coding sequence is TGTGCCAGCAGCCTTCGACCGGACACCCACCAAGAGACCCAGTACTTC. Variable domain in full (rest from reference TRBV11-2 and TRBJ2-5): EAGVAQSPRYKIIEKRQSVAFWCNPISGHATLYWYQQILGQGPKLLIQFQNNGVVDDSQLPKDRFSAERLKGVDSTLKIQPAKLEDSAVYLCASSLRPDTHQETQYFGPGTRLLVL.

This clonotype was counted ten times or more. The chain links TRBV11-2 to TRBJ2-2; 7 positions agree with TRBD2. This CDR3 is built from 15 residues. The germline CDR1 and CDR2 sequences are SGHAT and FQNNGV. Trimming took 2 bases from V and 6 from J; bases not matched to a gene: 6. CDR3 in amino acids: CASSLLVGGAGELFF. CDR3 DNA sequence: TGTGCCAGCAGCTTACTCGTGGGGGGGGCCGGGGAGCTGTTTTTT.

This sequence joins TRBV5-1 and TRBJ1-3; 9 bases map to TRBD1. The germline gives CDR1 SGHRS, CDR2 YFSETQ. With 2 bases clipped from V and 4 bases from J, the junction kept 7 bases outside the gene matches. This CDR3 comprises 16 residues. The CDR3 coding sequence is TGCGCCAGCAGCTTAGGGACAGGGAATGCGGGAAACACCATATATTTT. Protein sequence: CASSLGTGNAGNTIYF.

This clonotype was counted a few times. The genes are TRBV7-9 and TRBJ2-3; 8 nucleotides agree with TRBD1. With 9 bases clipped from V and 4 bases from J, the junction kept 6 bases outside the gene matches. The CDR3 consists of 13 residues. In germline, CDR1 is SEHNR, CDR2 FQNEAQ (reference sequence). CDR3 loop: CASWAGGADTQYF. DNA for the CDR3: TGTGCCAGTTGGGCAGGGGGCGCAGATACGCAGTATTTT.

This clonotype showed up many times. The chain uses TRBV6-1 and TRBJ1-1, with a tentative D call TRBD1 (6 bases). Germline V lookup: CDR1 MNHNS, CDR2 SASEGT. The length of the CDR3 is 16 residues. The V end was cut by 5 bases, the J end by 0 bases, with 16 bases between. For the CDR3, the DNA is TGTGCCAGCAGTCAACAGACAGGCTCCATGAACACTGAAGCTTTCTTT. It is translated as CASSQQTGSMNTEAFF.

In this sample, this clonotype turned up once. An end of the junction differs from the germline gene, which may be a read error. The chain carries TRBV11-2 and TRBJ2-1, with 13 bases matching TRBD2. Germline assignment: CDR1 SGHAT and CDR2 FQNNGV. The CDR3 has 16 residues. CDR3 loop: CASSQVGTSGTHEQFF. The CDR3 DNA reads TGCGCCAGCAGCCAAGTTGGGACTAGCGGGACGCATGAGCAGTTCTTC.

This clonotype came up a few times. The chain joins TRBV7-3 to TRBJ1-1; a weak D match, TRBD1 (5 bases). V was trimmed by 1 base and J by 4 bases, leaving 10 bases between them. The germline gives CDR1 SGHTA, CDR2 FQGTGA. The length of the CDR3 is 14 residues. Here the CDR3 DNA reads TGTGCCAGCAGCTTAAGTGCCGGGGCCACTGAAGCTTTCTTT. It yields the protein CASSLSAGATEAFF.